This TCR beta chain was documented in a study of OX40 agonist ivuxolimab in advanced cancers. The CDR3 runs 14 residues. The junction had 4 bases not matched to a gene; V was cut back by 9 bases and J by 1 base. Germline V gives CDR1 WNHNN, CDR2 SYGVQD (reference sequence). Only in-frame clones appear in the TCRdb table, and some are missing; sequencing was by immunoSEQ multiplex PCR. The sample consists of approximately 79,000 clones, roughly 86% of them appearing once. This clonotype was obtained from an adult with an advanced solid tumor such as melanoma, head and neck, liver or kidney cancer. The chain couples TRBV10-1 to TRBJ2-2; 8 nucleotides align to TRBD1. The sample here was CD4+ or CD8+ T cells sorted from blood, taken in a trial of the OX40 agonist ivuxolimab. The CDR3 reads CARGTGRNTGELFF. In DNA, the CDR3 is TGCGCCAGGGGGACAGGTCGGAACACCGGGGAGCTGTTTTTT.